The clone carrying this T cell receptor beta chain was detected many times. No antigen is known for it. MiXCR was run by TCRdb on the RT-PCR reads, yielding one entry per CDR3 protein. Of around 250,000 distinct CDR3 sequences in the sample, 9.5% to 15% were seen once. V dropped 6 bases and J dropped 9 bases, with 21 bases sitting between them. This CDR3 region has 14 residues. CDR1 SNHLY and CDR2 FYNNEI come from the germline V gene. This entry comes from a study of response to subunit inactivated influenza vaccine. Study-wide points: The authors suggested that every seasonal influenza vaccination recruits few new T cells.

The receptor was isolated from a man in his fifties or sixties who received an inactivated influenza vaccine. The V call is TRBV2, the J call TRBJ2-7, with D perhaps matching TRBD1 or TRBD2 (5 bases each). The sample in question was non-naive T cells sorted from PBMCs, obtained approximately 15 days before vaccination. The CDR3 protein is CASSPLLGDGGQYF. The CDR3 region has the DNA TGTGCCAGCAGCCCCTTGTTGGGGGACGGAGGGCAGTACTTC.